Detailed here is one T cell receptor (beta chain). The antigen is unknown. In the PCR, 60 Vbeta and 13 Jbeta primers were used. TCRdb's copy holds only in-frame clones and misses some; the assay was immunoSEQ multiplex PCR. The data include over 200,000 clones; the top ten clones carry less than 1%. The data were obtained in a study of cytomegalovirus exposure and HLA in healthy donors. Whole-study results and caveats: Later analysis identified a missense DCLRE1C variant that was linked to TCR beta V- and J-gene trimming.

Germline V gives CDR1 SGHTS, CDR2 YDEGEE. Trimming stripped 0 bases from V and 3 bases from J, with 13 bases between. This CDR3 contains 15 residues. The receptor was isolated from a woman aged 30 to 39 in good health and CMV-seropositive. What was sequenced was PBMCs. V is TRBV5-8 and J is TRBJ2-7, with D maybe TRBD2 (5 bases). CDR3 residues: CASSLGEPGFYEQYF. The CDR3 bases are TGTGCCAGCAGCTTGGGGGAACCGGGATTCTACGAGCAGTACTTC.